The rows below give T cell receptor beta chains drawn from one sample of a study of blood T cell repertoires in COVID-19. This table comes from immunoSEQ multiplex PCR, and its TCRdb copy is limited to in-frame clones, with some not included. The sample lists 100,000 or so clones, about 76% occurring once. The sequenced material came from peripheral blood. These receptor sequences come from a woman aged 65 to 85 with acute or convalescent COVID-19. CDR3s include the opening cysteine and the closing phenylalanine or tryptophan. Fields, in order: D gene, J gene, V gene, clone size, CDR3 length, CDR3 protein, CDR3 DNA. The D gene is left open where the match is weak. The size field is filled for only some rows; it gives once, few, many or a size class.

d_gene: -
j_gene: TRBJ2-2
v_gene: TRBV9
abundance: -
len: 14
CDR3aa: CASSAQGTTGELFF
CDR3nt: TGTGCCAGCAGCGCCCAGGGTACCACCGGGGAGCTGTTTTTT

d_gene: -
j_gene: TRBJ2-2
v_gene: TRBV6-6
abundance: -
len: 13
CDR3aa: CASSGGAGGELFF
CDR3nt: TGTGCCAGCAGTGGAGGGGCGGGGGGGGAGCTGTTTTTT

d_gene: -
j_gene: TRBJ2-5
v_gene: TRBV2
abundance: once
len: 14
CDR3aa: CASSGQRGRETQYF
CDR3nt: TGTGCCAGCAGTGGACAACGGGGTCGGGAGACCCAGTACTTC

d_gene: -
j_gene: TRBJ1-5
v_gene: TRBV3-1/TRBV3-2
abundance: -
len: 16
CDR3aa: CASSQGGHDRRQPQHF
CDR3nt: TGTGCCAGCAGCCAAGGGGGGCACGATCGGAGGCAGCCCCAGCATTTT

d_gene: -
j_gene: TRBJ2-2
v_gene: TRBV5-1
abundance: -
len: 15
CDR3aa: CASSFGVVGTGELFF
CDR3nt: TGCGCCAGCAGTTTCGGGGTAGTTGGCACCGGGGAGCTGTTTTTT

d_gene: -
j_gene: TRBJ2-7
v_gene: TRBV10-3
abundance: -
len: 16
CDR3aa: CAISEPNRVGSYEQYF
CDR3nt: TGTGCCATCAGTGAGCCGAACAGGGTTGGCTCCTACGAGCAGTACTTC

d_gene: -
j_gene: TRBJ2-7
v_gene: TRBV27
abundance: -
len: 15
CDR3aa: CASSLPRQSPYEQYF
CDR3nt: TGTGCCAGCAGTTTACCTCGACAGTCTCCCTACGAGCAGTACTTC

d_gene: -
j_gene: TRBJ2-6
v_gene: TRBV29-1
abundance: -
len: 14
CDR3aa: CSVSSGSGANVLTF
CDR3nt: TGCAGCGTTTCATCGGGGTCTGGGGCCAACGTCCTGACTTTC

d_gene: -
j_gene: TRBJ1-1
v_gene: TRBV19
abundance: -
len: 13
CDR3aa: CASSGGTATEAFF
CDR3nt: TGTGCCAGTAGTGGGGGGACTGCGACTGAAGCTTTCTTT

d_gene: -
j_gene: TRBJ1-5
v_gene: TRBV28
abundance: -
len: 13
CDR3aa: CASCFGGGQPQHF
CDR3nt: TGTGCCAGCTGTTTTGGGGGCGGCCAGCCCCAGCATTTT

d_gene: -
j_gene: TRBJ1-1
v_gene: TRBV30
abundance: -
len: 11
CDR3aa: CAWSQGREAFF
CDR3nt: TGTGCCTGGAGCCAAGGGAGAGAAGCTTTCTTT

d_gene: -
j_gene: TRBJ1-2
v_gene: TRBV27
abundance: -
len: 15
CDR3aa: CASSPRGGAGYGYTF
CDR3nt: TGTGCCAGCAGTCCTCGAGGGGGGGCTGGGTATGGCTACACCTTC

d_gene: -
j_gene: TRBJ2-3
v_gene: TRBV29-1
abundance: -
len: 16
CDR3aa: CSVEDGTTAQGDTQYF
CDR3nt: TGCAGCGTTGAAGATGGGACAACCGCACAAGGAGATACGCAGTATTTT

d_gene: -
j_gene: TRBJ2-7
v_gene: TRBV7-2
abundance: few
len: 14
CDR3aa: CASSPQGSSYEQYF
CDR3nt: TGTGCCAGCAGCCCACAGGGTTCCTCCTACGAGCAGTACTTC

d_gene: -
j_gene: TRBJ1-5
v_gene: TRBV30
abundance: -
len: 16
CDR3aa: CAWSVRGAGSNQPQHF
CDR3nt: TGTGCCTGGAGTGTACGGGGGGCAGGGAGCAATCAGCCCCAGCATTTT

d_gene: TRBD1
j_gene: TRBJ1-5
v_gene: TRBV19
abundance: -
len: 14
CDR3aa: CASSTTGGRQPQHF
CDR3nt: TGTGCCAGTAGTACCACAGGGGGCAGGCAGCCCCAGCATTTT

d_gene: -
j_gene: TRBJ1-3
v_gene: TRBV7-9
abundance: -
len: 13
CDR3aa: CASRQTGGNTIYF
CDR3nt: TGTGCCAGCAGGCAGACAGGAGGAAACACCATATATTTT

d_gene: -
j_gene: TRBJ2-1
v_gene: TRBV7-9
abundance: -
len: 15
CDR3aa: CASSLGSGTYNEQFF
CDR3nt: TGTGCCAGCAGCTTAGGTTCGGGGACCTACAATGAGCAGTTCTTC

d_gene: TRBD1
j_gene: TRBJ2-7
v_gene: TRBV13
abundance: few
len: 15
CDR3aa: CASSFRDSGHYEQYF
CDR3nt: TGTGCCAGCAGCTTTCGGGACAGTGGACACTACGAGCAGTACTTC

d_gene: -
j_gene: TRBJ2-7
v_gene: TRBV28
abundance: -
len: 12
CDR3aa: CASSTLRGEQYF
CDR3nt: TGTGCCAGCAGTACCCTCAGGGGCGAGCAGTACTTC

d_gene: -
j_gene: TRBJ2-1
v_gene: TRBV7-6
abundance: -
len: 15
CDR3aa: CASSLGRGSYNEQFF
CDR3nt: TGTGCCAGCAGCTTAGGGCGGGGCTCCTACAATGAGCAGTTCTTC

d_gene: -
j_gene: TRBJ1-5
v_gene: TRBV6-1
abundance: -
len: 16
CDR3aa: CASSETAGISNQPQHF
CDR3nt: TGTGCCAGCAGTGAAACGGCAGGGATTAGCAATCAGCCCCAGCATTTT

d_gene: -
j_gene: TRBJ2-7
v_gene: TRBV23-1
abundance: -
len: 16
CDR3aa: CASSRIDSRKAYEQYF
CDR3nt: TGCGCCAGCAGTCGAATAGACTCCAGAAAAGCCTACGAGCAGTACTTC

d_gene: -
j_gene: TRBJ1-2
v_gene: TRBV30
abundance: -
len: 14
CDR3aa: CAWTSPGTNYGYTF
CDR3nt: TGTGCCTGGACCAGTCCAGGCACAAACTATGGCTACACCTTC

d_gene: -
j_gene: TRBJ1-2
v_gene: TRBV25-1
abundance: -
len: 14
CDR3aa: CASTAPGSNYGYTF
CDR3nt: TGTGCCAGCACCGCACCCGGGTCCAACTATGGCTACACCTTC

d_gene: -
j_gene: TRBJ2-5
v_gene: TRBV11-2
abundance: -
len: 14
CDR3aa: CASSFAGAQETQYF
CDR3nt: TGTGCCAGCAGCTTTGCGGGGGCGCAAGAGACCCAGTACTTC

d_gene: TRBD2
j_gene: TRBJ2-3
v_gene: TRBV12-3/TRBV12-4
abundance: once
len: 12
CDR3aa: CAAGGSTDTQYF
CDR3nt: TGTGCCGCGGGGGGTAGCACAGATACGCAGTATTTT

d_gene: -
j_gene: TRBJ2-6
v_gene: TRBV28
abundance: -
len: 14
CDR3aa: CASNKGGGANVLTF
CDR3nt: TGTGCCAGCAATAAGGGAGGTGGGGCCAACGTCCTGACTTTC